One and the same sample provided the 4 T cell receptor beta chains below, sequenced in a study of radiotherapy plus CTLA-4 blockade in lung cancer. Some clones are missing from TCRdb's copy, which holds only in-frame ones; the method was immunoSEQ multiplex PCR. This table has about 120,000 clones, approximately 90% appearing once. The source was peripheral blood, collected from a patient treated with radiotherapy plus ipilimumab. These receptors all come from a human donor with non-small cell lung cancer that progressed on radiotherapy plus ipilimumab.

This clone was picked up a small number of times. This rearrangement joins TRBV7-3 to TRBJ2-5, with TRBD1 identical over 7 bases. The CDR3 is 14 residues long. Germline CDR1 and CDR2: SGHTA and FQGTGA. Losses at the gene ends were 2 bases for V and 4 bases for J; bases not matched to a gene: 4. The CDR3 nucleotides are TGTGCCAGCAGCTTAGAGGGGGCGGGAGAGACCCAGTACTTC. Its protein product is CASSLEGAGETQYF. Based on the CDR3 plus reference TRBV7-3 and TRBJ2-5, the full variable domain is GAGVSQTPSNKVTEKGKYVELRCDPISGHTALYWYRQSLGQGPEFLIYFQGTGAADDSGLPNDRFFAVRPEGSVSTLKIQRTERGDSAVYLCASSLEGAGETQYFGPGTRLLVL.

This chain joins TRBV7-3 and TRBJ2-3, with TRBD2 identical over 7 bases. The CDR3 has 16 residues. The germline gives CDR1 SGHTA, CDR2 FQGTGA. Germline trimming cut 5 bases from V and 4 bases from J; bases unmatched to any gene: 12. This CDR3 reads CASSTQAAGVPDTQYF. DNA for the CDR3: TGTGCCAGCAGCACGCAGGCGGCGGGAGTACCAGATACGCAGTATTTT.

This clone has a handful of counts. This chain joins TRBV10-3 and TRBJ2-7, with D perhaps TRBD1 or TRBD2 (5 bases each). V was shortened by 6 bases and J by 3 bases, with 12 bases between the two germline ends. Germline-derived CDR1 and CDR2 are ENHRY and SYGVKD. This CDR3 is built from 13 residues. In nucleotides, the CDR3 is TGTGCCATCAGCCCCGAGGGGTTCTACGAGCAGTACTTC. It translates to CAISPEGFYEQYF.

The sample holds one count of this clone. The chain combines TRBV18 with TRBJ1-5; D remains unclear. V lost 1 base, J lost 5 bases, and 6 bases lay in between. The CDR3 contains 13 residues. CDR1 and CDR2 from the germline V gene are KGHSH and LQKENI. CDR3 nucleotides: TGTGCCAGCTCACCACAGTTTGATCAGCCCCAGCATTTT. Translated, it gives CASSPQFDQPQHF.